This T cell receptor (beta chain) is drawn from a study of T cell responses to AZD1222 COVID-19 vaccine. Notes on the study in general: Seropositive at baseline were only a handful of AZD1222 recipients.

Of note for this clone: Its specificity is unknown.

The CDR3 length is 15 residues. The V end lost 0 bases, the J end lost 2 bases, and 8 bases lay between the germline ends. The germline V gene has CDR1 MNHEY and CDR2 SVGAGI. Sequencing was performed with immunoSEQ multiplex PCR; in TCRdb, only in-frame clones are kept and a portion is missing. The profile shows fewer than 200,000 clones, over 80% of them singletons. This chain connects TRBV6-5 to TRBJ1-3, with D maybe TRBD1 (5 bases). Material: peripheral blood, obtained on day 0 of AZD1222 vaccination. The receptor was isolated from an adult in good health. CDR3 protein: CASSYSGRAGNTIYF. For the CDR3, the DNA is TGTGCCAGCAGTTACTCGGGCAGGGCTGGAAACACCATATATTTT.